This TCR beta chain was found in a study of blood T cells in healthy people across ages. Combining a sample-barcoded 5' primer with a J-beta primer mix, a second PCR ran for about 6 to 12 cycles. Tagging of each cDNA molecule was performed by a template-switch adaptor with 12 random nucleotides. TCRdb ran MiXCR on the 5' RACE reads and lists one entry per CDR3 protein. The repertoire holds hundreds of thousands of distinct CDR3 sequences, with around three fifths as singletons. Study results and caveats: Samples with more naive T cells showed higher observed beta diversity.

The sample providers were healthy Caucasian people from Russia, aged about 6 to 95. This clonotype turned up a few times. Its antigen is unknown. CDR1 is SGHRS and CDR2 is YFSETQ in the germline V gene. V lost 3 bases and J lost 0, with 13 bases in between. CDR3 length: 17 amino acids. Sequenced input: blood. The V gene is TRBV5-1, the J gene TRBJ2-6; tentatively, D is TRBD2 (6 bases). The sequence was obtained from a man aged 55 to 70 in good health. Here the CDR3 reads CASSSPGGFSGANVLTF. CDR3 in DNA: TGCGCCAGCAGCTCTCCCGGGGGTTTCTCTGGGGCCAACGTCCTGACTTTC.